These 23 T cell receptor beta chains came from one sample sequenced in a study of beta chain features in type 1 diabetes (dated 2018 in TCRdb). Library preparation was by the immunoSEQ multiplex PCR assay. All of the isolated RNA was reverse transcribed with the High Capacity cDNA Reverse Transcription Kit, so expressed TCRB transcripts were sequenced. The table was pulled from immuneACCESS by TCRdb, which kept in-frame rearrangements only. Such tables lose some clones; where checked, under half of the loss comes from unresolved V genes, and the rest has no known cause. For this sample there are 900,000 or so clones; roughly 17% appear just once. The ten largest clones add up to about 0.02% of the sample. Sequences were obtained from naive CD4+ T cells from blood. The sample's cell subset or site label, in plain terms: true naive CD4+ T cells. The receptors were gathered from a woman aged 18-29 years in good health.

A few counts support this clone. The chain couples TRBV7-3 to TRBJ2-1, with TRBD2 matching 8 bases. CDR1 and CDR2 from the germline V gene are SGHTA and FQGTGA. Trimming cost V 4 bases and J 5 bases; bases outside gene matches: 4. This CDR3 spans 14 amino acids. The CDR3 is CASSWTSNDNEQFF. CDR3 bases: TGTGCCAGCAGCTGGACTAGCAACGACAATGAGCAGTTCTTC.

V usage is TRBV5-6 and J usage is TRBJ2-7; tentatively, D is TRBD2 (6 bases). CDR3 length: 15 amino acids. Germline lookup yields CDR1 SGHDT and CDR2 YYEEEE. Between the trimmed V and J ends, which lost 0 bases and 2 bases, there was a span of 12 bases. The CDR3 here is CASSLAGLATYEQYF. The CDR3 DNA is TGTGCCAGCAGCTTGGCCGGTCTAGCGACCTACGAGCAGTACTTC. Filled out from reference TRBV5-6 and TRBJ2-7, the complete variable domain reads DAGVTQSPTHLIKTRGQQVTLRCSPKSGHDTVSWYQQALGQGPQFIFQYYEEEERQRGNFPDRFSGHQFPNYSSELNVNALLLGDSALYLCASSLAGLATYEQYFGPGTRLTVT.

This clone was counted a few times. The gene calls are TRBV7-9 and TRBJ2-3; 8 bases align to TRBD2. Germline CDR1 is SEHNR and CDR2 is FQNEAQ (reference sequence). V was clipped by 5 bases and J by 2 bases; unmatched bases: 3. The CDR3 runs 14 residues. The CDR3 sequence: CASSREGLTDTQYF. CDR3 nucleotide sequence: TGTGCCAGCAGCCGGGAGGGACTCACAGATACGCAGTATTTT.

The chain recombines TRBV10-3 with TRBJ1-1; D not certain. This CDR3 comprises 14 residues. V lost 3 bases and J lost 0, with 8 bases in between. The germline gives CDR1 ENHRY, CDR2 SYGVKD. The CDR3 bases are TGTGCCATCAGTGATGGGCACCTGAACACTGAAGCTTTCTTT. Translation gives CAISDGHLNTEAFF.

The chain joins TRBV14 to TRBJ1-2; no reliable D call. The V gene's germline CDR1 is SGHDN and CDR2 FVKESK. Trimming removed 0 bases at V and 4 bases at J, with 6 bases between. There are 13 residues in the CDR3. The CDR3 DNA follows: TGTGCCAGCAGCCAAGATCAGACCTATGGCTACACCTTC. Its translation: CASSQDQTYGYTF.

In this sample, this clone turned up a few times. The CDR3 loop reads CASRAPGLQETQYF. As DNA, the CDR3 is TGTGCCAGCAGGGCACCGGGGTTGCAAGAGACCCAGTACTTC. The V and J genes are TRBV6-5 and TRBJ2-5, with D maybe TRBD2 (5 bases). The CDR3 has 14 residues. Trimming left V 6 bases short and J 2 bases short, with 13 bases between. Germline V gene lookup returns CDR1 MNHEY and CDR2 SVGAGI.

The genes are TRBV28 and TRBJ2-7; TRBD2 agrees at 7 bases. CDR3 length equals 15 residues. Trimming at V came to 7 bases and at J to 0 bases, leaving 9 bases not matched to a gene. Germline V gives CDR1 MDHEN, CDR2 SYDVKM. CDR3 sequence reads: CASTLGSSGSYEQYF. As DNA, the CDR3 is TGTGCCAGCACCCTAGGGTCTAGCGGCTCCTACGAGCAGTACTTC.

This clone was detected a few times. The chain combines TRBV5-1 with TRBJ1-1; 8 positions agree with TRBD1. CDR3 length: 18 amino acids. V was clipped by 0 bases and J by 1 base; unmatched bases: 11. Germline V gene data show CDR1 as SGHRS and CDR2 as YFSETQ. CDR3 DNA sequence: TGCGCCAGCAGCTTGGAATTGAAGACCGGGACAGGGAACACTGAAGCTTTCTTT. Translated, it gives CASSLELKTGTGNTEAFF.

This clone has more than one count but fewer than ten. The V gene is TRBV7-9, the J gene TRBJ2-5; D possibly corresponds to TRBD1 (6 bases). There are 13 residues in the CDR3. Germline CDR1 reads SEHNR; CDR2 reads FQNEAQ (reference sequence). The V gene lost 0 bases and the J gene lost 5 bases, with 7 bases spanning the gap. CDR3 DNA sequence: TGTGCCAGCAGCTTAGCGCAGGGGGAGACCCAGTACTTC. It translates to CASSLAQGETQYF.

A few counts support this clone. The gene calls are TRBV10-2 and TRBJ2-3; TRBD2 matches 7 bases. The CDR3 loop spans 14 amino acids. Germline-derived CDR1 and CDR2 are WSHSY and SAAADI. Unmatched junction bases numbered 5, after V lost 8 bases and J lost 0 bases. The CDR3 loop reads CASVSGMSTDTQYF. The CDR3 bases are TGCGCCAGCGTCAGCGGGATGAGCACAGATACGCAGTATTTT.

The chain is built from TRBV5-8 and TRBJ2-1; 8 nucleotides line up with TRBD1. CDR3 length equals 14 residues. The germline gives CDR1 SGHTS, CDR2 YDEGEE. V shed 2 bases and J 10 bases; nucleotides not matched to a gene: 8. The CDR3 sequence: CASSFGTGYDEQFF. The CDR3 DNA sequence: TGTGCCAGCAGCTTCGGGACAGGTTACGACGAGCAGTTCTTC.

This clone has a handful of counts. This chain connects TRBV18 to TRBJ2-7; D is possibly TRBD2 (5 bases). This CDR3 has 14 residues. CDR1 and CDR2 (germline): KGHSH, LQKENI. V was shortened by 2 bases and J by 2 bases, with 10 bases between the two germline ends. The CDR3 DNA reads as TGTGCCAGCTCACCATCCCAGAGGGCCTACGAGCAGTACTTC. Translated, it gives CASSPSQRAYEQYF.

The rearrangement joins TRBV27 to TRBJ1-1; perhaps TRBD1 as D (6 bases). The CDR3 length is 16 residues. V lost 5 bases and J 4 bases, leaving 20 bases between the germline ends. Germline values: CDR1 MNHEY, CDR2 SMNVEV (reference sequence). The DNA for the CDR3 is TGTGCCAGCAGTCGCCCTCCGGGAGGGGGGAGCACTGAAGCTTTCTTT. The encoded protein is CASSRPPGGGSTEAFF.

This sequence joins TRBV7-3 and TRBJ2-5; no clear D. Germline CDR1 and CDR2: SGHTA and FQGTGA. CDR3 length: 13 amino acids. With 5 bases removed from V and 7 bases from J, the gap between germline ends came to 14 bases. The CDR3 nucleotides are TGTGCCAGCAGCCCCAGTGGTAGATCGACCCAGTACTTC. Translating gives CASSPSGRSTQYF.

This clone has just one count. This sequence joins TRBV7-9 and TRBJ2-7, with D unclear. Germline values: CDR1 SEHNR, CDR2 FQNEAQ (reference sequence). The CDR3 is 11 residues long. With 7 bases removed from V and 5 bases from J, the gap between germline ends came to 9 bases. As DNA, the CDR3 is TGTGCCAGCAAGGGCCTAAACGAGCAGTACTTC. As protein: CASKGLNEQYF.

The V gene is TRBV29-1, the J gene TRBJ2-7; D unclear. CDR3 size: 11 residues. CDR1 and CDR2 from the germline V gene are SQVTM and ANQGSEA. V lost 1 base and J lost 2, with 3 bases in between. DNA for the CDR3: TGCAGCGTTGAAGGGCCCTACGAGCAGTACTTC. This sequence encodes CSVEGPYEQYF.

This clone was picked up a small number of times. This sample includes further DNA sequences coding for the same CDR3. The DNA for the CDR3 is TGTGCCAGCAGTTTGTTTCAGAACACTGAAGCTTTCTTT. Residues: CASSLFQNTEAFF. The chain joins TRBV27 to TRBJ1-1, with D unclear. V lost 3 bases and J 1 base, leaving 6 bases between the germline ends. Germline V gene data show CDR1 as MNHEY and CDR2 as SMNVEV (reference sequence). This CDR3 has 13 residues.

The J gene is TRBJ2-4, the V gene TRBV28; D may match TRBD1 or TRBD2 (7 bases each). The germline V and J ends were trimmed by 3 bases and 8 bases, with 11 bases remaining between them. CDR1 is MDHEN, CDR2 SYDVKM, per germline. The length of the CDR3 is 13 residues. CDR3 residues: CASSLGGTDIQYF. The CDR3, as DNA: TGTGCCAGCAGTTTGGGGGGGACAGACATTCAGTACTTC. The complete variable domain, with remaining parts taken from reference TRBV28 and TRBJ2-4, reads DVKVTQSSRYLVKRTGEKVFLECVQDMDHENMFWYRQDPGLGLRLIYFSYDVKMKEKGDIPEGYSVSREKKERFSLILESASTNQTSMYLCASSLGGTDIQYFGAGTRLSVL.

The genes are TRBV6-5 and TRBJ1-3, with no clear D. Deletions cut 2 bases from V and 0 bases from J, with 8 bases between. This CDR3 contains 15 residues. CDR1 is MNHEY and CDR2 is SVGAGI in the germline V gene. The CDR3, as DNA: TGTGCCAGCAGTTACGGGCCGCACTCTGGAAACACCATATATTTT. It yields the protein CASSYGPHSGNTIYF.

The chain employs TRBV29-1 and TRBJ2-3; 11 bases are a match to TRBD2. J gave up 2 bases and V 7 bases, and 8 bases lay outside the gene matches. Germline V lookup: CDR1 SQVTM, CDR2 ANQGSEA. The CDR3 extends over 15 amino acids. The chain's CDR3 is CSATTSGSYTDTQYF. The CDR3 nucleotides read TGCAGCGCAACAACTAGCGGGAGTTACACAGATACGCAGTATTTT.

The chain joins TRBV7-9 to TRBJ2-6; D call uncertain. Germline values: CDR1 SEHNR, CDR2 FQNEAQ (reference sequence). V was trimmed by 2 bases and J by 2 bases, leaving 7 bases between them. This CDR3 has 15 residues. CDR3 sequence reads: CASSLQSAGANVLTF. The DNA of the CDR3 is TGTGCCAGCAGCTTACAGTCAGCTGGGGCCAACGTCCTGACTTTC.

This clone came up a few times. The chain recombines TRBV18 with TRBJ2-5; TRBD1 aligns across 7 bases. V lost 1 base to trimming and J lost 2 bases; unmatched junction nucleotides: 4. CDR3 length equals 15 residues. CDR1 and CDR2 from the germline V gene are KGHSH and LQKENI. DNA of the CDR3: TGTGCCAGCTCACCACTCTCGACAGGGCAAGAGACCCAGTACTTC. Translation: CASSPLSTGQETQYF.

V gene TRBV27 combines with J gene TRBJ2-7; a weak D match, TRBD2 (7 bases). The CDR3 has 13 amino acids. V was shortened by 5 bases and J by 6 bases, with 14 bases between the two germline ends. Germline V gene lookup returns CDR1 MNHEY and CDR2 SMNVEV (reference sequence). The CDR3, as DNA: TGTGCCAGCAGTGCAAGTAGGGGGGGCGAGCAGTACTTC. Its protein is CASSASRGGEQYF.